What follows are 20 T cell receptor beta chains derived from one specimen sequenced in a study of cytotoxic CD8 clonotypes in ibrutinib-treated CLL. Clones were read by immunoSEQ multiplex PCR, and TCRdb kept only the in-frame ones, dropping some. The data show 40,000 or so clones, approximately 48% seen once. Sequencing was performed on PBMCs, taken before ibrutinib treatment. The receptor set was obtained from a human donor with chronic lymphocytic leukemia.

V and J are TRBV5-1 and TRBJ1-6; no clear D gene. Germline CDR1 reads SGHRS; CDR2 reads YFSETQ. Trimming shortened V by 4 bases and J by 10 bases, and 21 bases separated the two germline ends. The CDR3 is made up of 16 amino acids. The CDR3 DNA reads TGCGCCAGCAGCCTGGACGGCGGAAACAACGGGTCACCCCTCCACTTT. Amino acid sequence: CASSLDGGNNGSPLHF. The entire variable domain, with the rest obtained from reference TRBV5-1 and TRBJ1-6, is as follows: KAGVTQTPRYLIKTRGQQVTLSCSPISGHRSVSWYQQTPGQGLQFLFEYFSETQRNKGNFPGRFSGRQFSNSRSEMNVSTLELGDSALYLCASSLDGGNNGSPLHFGNGTRLTVT.

The chain joins TRBV4-1 to TRBJ2-7; 9 bases match TRBD1. The CDR3 runs 15 residues. Trimming took 3 bases from V and 5 from J; bases not matched to a gene: 8. Germline CDR1 MGHRA, CDR2 YSYEKL. The CDR3 region is CASSHSGQGYDEQYF. DNA of the CDR3: TGCGCCAGCAGCCACTCCGGACAGGGGTACGACGAGCAGTACTTC.

The rearrangement links TRBV2 to TRBJ2-1; D is unclear. With 1 base removed from V and 4 bases from J, the gap between germline ends came to 2 bases. The CDR3 totals 12 residues. From germline, CDR1 is SNHLY and CDR2 FYNNEI. The CDR3 protein is CASSEGYNEQFF. The DNA for the CDR3 is TGTGCCAGCAGTGAAGGATACAATGAGCAGTTCTTC.

In this sample, this clone turned up a few times. V is TRBV5-8 and J is TRBJ1-5; tentative D call: TRBD1 (5 bases). V shed 4 bases and J shed 0 bases, with 17 bases lying between them. The CDR3 sequence is 17 residues long. Germline V CDR1 and CDR2: SGHTS, YDEGEE. CDR3: CASSLLGGTDSNQPQHF. The CDR3 nucleotides are TGTGCCAGCAGCCTTTTGGGGGGAACCGATAGCAATCAGCCCCAGCATTTT.

The genes are TRBV10-3 and TRBJ2-7, with a tentative D call TRBD2 (5 bases). The germline V gene has CDR1 ENHRY and CDR2 SYGVKD. The CDR3 runs 13 residues. V was clipped by 7 bases and J by 2 bases, with 12 bases between them. CDR3 sequence (DNA): TGTGCCATCAACGAGGGTCCCCCCTACGAGCAGTACTTC. Its translation: CAINEGPPYEQYF.

This clone turned up a few times. The genes are TRBV9 and TRBJ1-1; D perhaps matches TRBD1 (5 bases). The CDR3 runs 14 residues. CDR1 SGDLS and CDR2 YYNGEE come from the germline V gene. The V end was cut by 0 bases, the J end by 3 bases, with 9 bases between. CDR3 region: CASSVDGGDTEAFF. The CDR3 region has the DNA TGTGCCAGCAGCGTAGATGGGGGGGACACTGAAGCTTTCTTT. The entire variable domain, with the rest obtained from reference TRBV9 and TRBJ1-1, is as follows: DSGVTQTPKHLITATGQRVTLRCSPRSGDLSVYWYQQSLDQGLQFLIQYYNGEERAKGNILERFSAQQFPDLHSELNLSSLELGDSALYFCASSVDGGDTEAFFGQGTRLTVV.

This clone was picked up a small number of times. This chain uses TRBV27 with TRBJ2-1, with D maybe TRBD2 (5 bases). Trimming left V 3 bases short and J 8 bases short, with 14 bases between. This CDR3 is 14 amino acids long. The germline gives CDR1 MNHEY, CDR2 SMNVEV (reference sequence). This chain's CDR3 is CASSLGAGVDEQFF. CDR3 coding DNA: TGTGCCAGCAGTTTGGGAGCCGGGGTCGATGAGCAGTTCTTC.

CDR3 loop: CASSNPTGGFAEAFF. In DNA form, the CDR3 reads TGTGCCAGCAGTAACCCCACAGGGGGCTTCGCTGAAGCTTTCTTT. The chain recombines TRBV28 with TRBJ1-1, with 9 bases that match TRBD1. The CDR3 is made up of 15 amino acids. Trimming took 5 bases from V and 6 from J; bases not matched to a gene: 10. Germline lookup yields CDR1 MDHEN and CDR2 SYDVKM.

The chain carries TRBV7-8 and TRBJ2-5; 8 bases align to TRBD1. CDR1 is SGHVS and CDR2 is FQNEAQ in the germline V gene. CDR3 length: 14 amino acids. The J segment lost 5 bases and the V segment lost 4 bases, leaving 6 bases of the junction unmatched. CDR3 sequence reads: CASSSPTGAETQYF. The CDR3, as DNA: TGTGCCAGCAGCTCCCCGACAGGGGCGGAGACCCAGTACTTC. Using reference TRBV7-8 and TRBJ2-5 for the parts outside the CDR3, the full variable domain is GAGVSQSPRYKVAKRGQDVALRCDPISGHVSLFWYQQALGQGPEFLTYFQNEAQLDKSGLPSDRFFAERPEGSVSTLKIQRTQQEDSAVYLCASSSPTGAETQYFGPGTRLLVL.

The CDR3 DNA reads TGTGCCAGTACAAGCGGGGGGGCATCAAGCTCCTACAATGAGCAGTTCTTC. Residues: CASTSGGASSSYNEQFF. The chain couples TRBV27 to TRBJ2-1; 10 positions match TRBD2. There are 17 residues in the CDR3. Germline lookup yields CDR1 MNHEY and CDR2 SMNVEV (reference sequence). V shed 9 bases and J 0 bases; nucleotides not matched to a gene: 11.

The chain employs TRBV6-4 and TRBJ1-1; D not resolved. CDR3 size: 11 residues. V was cut by 5 bases and J by 10 bases, with 11 bases left in between. Germline CDR1 is MRHNA and CDR2 is SNTAGT. The CDR3 bases are TGTGCCAGCAGTTACGGCTTGAGAGCTTTCTTT. Encoded protein: CASSYGLRAFF.

The gene calls are TRBV18 and TRBJ2-1; tentative D call: TRBD1 (8 bases). CDR1 and CDR2 (germline): KGHSH, LQKENI. V gave up 7 bases and J gave up 6 bases, with 16 bases separating them. The CDR3 loop spans 14 amino acids. This chain's CDR3 is CASCRGRECNEQFF. The CDR3 coding sequence is TGTGCCAGCTGCAGGGGGCGGGAGTGCAATGAGCAGTTCTTC.

This rearrangement joins TRBV5-1 to TRBJ2-6; a weak D match, TRBD2 (5 bases). The ends were cut back, 0 bases at V and 6 bases at J, with 19 bases in the middle. The length of the CDR3 is 18 residues. Germline CDR1 is SGHRS and CDR2 is YFSETQ. DNA of the CDR3: TGCGCCAGCAGCTTGGAAGAGGGTAGAATCGAGTTGGCCAACGTCCTGACTTTC. It encodes CASSLEEGRIELANVLTF.

Only a few counts were recorded for this clone. The CDR3 nucleotides are TGTGCCAGCAGTCCCCGACAGAACACTGAAGCTTTCTTT. It specifies CASSPRQNTEAFF. The chain couples TRBV28 to TRBJ1-1; D gene uncertain. This CDR3 spans 13 amino acids. Germline V lookup: CDR1 MDHEN, CDR2 SYDVKM. V was pared by 5 bases and J by 1 base, with 8 bases between.

The V and J genes are TRBV7-8 and TRBJ1-5; D gene uncertain. The germline gives CDR1 SGHVS, CDR2 FQNEAQ. The CDR3 extends over 15 amino acids. V shed 3 bases and J shed 2 bases, with 11 bases lying between them. The CDR3 DNA reads as TGTGCCAGCAGCTTTTCCCGGGGTCGCAATCAGCCCCAGCATTTT. Protein product: CASSFSRGRNQPQHF.

V is TRBV6-5 and J is TRBJ2-1; D is unresolved. Trimming stripped 0 bases from V and 1 base from J, with 10 bases between. The CDR3 contains 16 residues. The germline gives CDR1 MNHEY, CDR2 SVGAGI. The CDR3 region is CASSYSISLSYNEQFF. The CDR3, as DNA: TGTGCCAGCAGTTACTCAATAAGCCTTTCCTACAATGAGCAGTTCTTC.

The chain is built from TRBV18 and TRBJ1-6; 7 positions agree with TRBD1. The CDR3 covers 16 residues. Unmatched junction bases numbered 13, after V lost 6 bases and J lost 8 bases. Germline CDR1 reads KGHSH; CDR2 reads LQKENI. In DNA, the CDR3 is TGTGCCAGCTCCCCGCTTGGGACAGTCAAGGATTCACCCCTCCACTTT. This codes for CASSPLGTVKDSPLHF.

This clone turned up a few times. The chain links TRBV7-3 to TRBJ1-6, with TRBD1 matching over 7 bases. Germline V gene sequence: CDR1 SGHTA, CDR2 FQGTGA. V gave up 1 base and J gave up 9 bases; unmatched junction bases: 3. The CDR3 runs to 14 residues. The chain's CDR3 is CASSLRQGGSPLHF. In nucleotides, the CDR3 is TGTGCCAGCAGCTTAAGACAGGGAGGTTCACCCCTCCACTTT.

Only a few counts were recorded for this clone. The chain joins TRBV9 to TRBJ2-2, with 7 bases that match TRBD1. The V and J ends lost 0 bases and 4 bases, in that order; junction bases with no gene match: 3. Per the germline V gene, CDR1 is SGDLS and CDR2 is YYNGEE. The CDR3 length is 15 residues. CDR3 region: CASSVATGATGELFF. Here the CDR3 DNA reads TGTGCCAGCAGCGTAGCTACAGGGGCCACCGGGGAGCTGTTTTTT.

This clone was recorded at least ten times. The rearrangement joins TRBV7-9 to TRBJ1-1, with D hard to call. CDR3 length: 14 amino acids. Germline V gives CDR1 SEHNR, CDR2 FQNEAQ (reference sequence). V lost 5 bases and J lost 1, with 11 bases in between. The CDR3 loop reads CASSPPSPNTEAFF. In nucleotides, the CDR3 is TGTGCCAGCAGCCCCCCTTCCCCGAACACTGAAGCTTTCTTT.